This note documents a single T cell receptor (beta chain) sequence. This record belongs to a study of blood T cell repertoires in COVID-19. Study-wide context: Specimens from acute and convalescent COVID-19 originated in the United States, Italy and Spain. Nucleic acid was either cDNA or gDNA, and it came from T cells, B-cell-depleted T cells, or PBMCs.

Per the original methods: Nucleated cell counts were estimated from reference gene primer amplification. Assay used: immunoSEQ multiplex PCR; TCRdb lists only in-frame clones, some missing. That table is the source of V, J and clone size, and D and trimming were worked out from the DNA. The sample lists some 40,000 clones, roughly 75% occurring once. J was trimmed by 3 bases and V by 4 bases; bases with no gene match: 14. Germline CDR1 and CDR2: MDHEN and SYDVKM. The CDR3 is 17 amino acids. The gene calls are TRBV28 and TRBJ2-5; TRBD2 agrees at 7 bases. The source of this sequence is an elderly man with active or convalescent COVID-19. Material: peripheral blood. The CDR3 DNA follows: TGTGCCAGCAGTTCCCGGGCGGGAGTAAGTGCGGAAGAGACCCAGTACTTC. Protein sequence: CASSSRAGVSAEETQYF.